This section outlines one TCR beta chain sequence together with its context. Its binding antigen is unknown. No clone much larger than this one lies a single base away; base qualities are absent. The sample belongs to a study of cytomegalovirus exposure and HLA in healthy donors (dated by TCRdb to about 2017). About the full investigation: An earlier analysis of 587 of the donors reported roughly 300 Gb of sequence data and around 120 million unique TCR beta sequences obtained from around 180 million T cells. Among 398 genotyped donors of the cohort, an average of approximately 240,000 unique TCR beta nucleotide sequences were sequenced per donor, roughly 18% of them non-productive. Roughly five DR-DQ haplotypes were handled as single units for association and clustering, since linkage in the cohort was strong. In a later genetic analysis, genome-wide SNP genotypes for about 60% of the 666 donors were used, and that subset was treated as a discovery cohort. Among the roughly 400 genotyped donors, about 85% belonged to the genetic ancestry cluster associated with self-reported Caucasian donors. HLA typing covered class I and class II loci at four-digit resolution. All discovery cohort repertoires had been generated on a single sequencing platform. High-throughput TCR immunosequencing, statistical association of individual TCRs with disease status, and machine learning were combined to predict cytomegalovirus infection status. An earlier analysis of several hundred of the donors applied high-throughput TCR beta sequencing to assess whether each TCR beta V gene segment acted as functional or pseudogenic. A later analysis re-analyzed previously published TCR beta repertoires from roughly 690 donors and added high-resolution HLA genotyping to study TCR occurrence patterns. The study profiled the T cell repertoires of hundreds of subjects by immunosequencing and related them to cytomegalovirus serostatus. Alongside the repertoire data, information on donor age, sex, ethnicity and CMV serostatus was compiled. About 310 gigabases of sequencing data and approximately 85 million unique TCR sequences were included in an early release covering roughly 600 HLA-typed donors. The study aimed to test whether cataloging public T cell receptors could reveal signatures of past pathogen exposure. In the later analysis, no new phenotypic data were used to find candidate immune exposures; instead, reliance was placed on TCR beta sequences and their occurrence across donors. A separate validation cohort of roughly 130 different subjects was used in addition to the approximately 670-subject first cohort. The number of typed donors differed by locus: roughly 629-630 for A, B, C, DRB1 and DQB1; approximately 540 for DQA1; about 600 for DPA1; and roughly 450 for DPB1. Overall study results and their limits: In vitro tests confirmed that a few of the cytomegalovirus-associated TCR beta chains recognize cytomegalovirus antigens. Broadly in line with IMGT annotations, most TCR beta V segments showed up in productive rearrangements about 87% or about 30% of the time in an earlier analysis of under 700 of the donors. In both the original and validation cohorts, the classifier was reported to diagnose cytomegalovirus status with high specificity and sensitivity. A later analysis associated 16,951 TCR beta sequences with specific HLA alleles at a false discovery rate of 0.05. The cohort was sequenced for TCR beta chains only, and without alpha or paired-chain data the features that could be detected were limited. The authors suggested that the approach could potentially be generalized to other disease states and immunological phenotypes. A later analysis found that most CMV-associated TCR beta chains appeared HLA-restricted, with HLA associations seemingly driven largely by CMV exposure. In a later genetic analysis, fewer N-insertions in productive TCRs were reported among donors in an Asian-associated ancestry cluster than the approximately 670-donor mean. HLA typing was unavailable for some donors at each locus, so association tests used only the typed subset. Correlated functional status among segregating V segments might reflect linkage disequilibrium, but an unknown experimental factor could not be ruled out. The study gave a list of around 170 TCR beta chains associated with cytomegalovirus. The presence/absence analyses assumed that sequencing depth was roughly uniform across donors, and that assumption may not be true. The 87-base-pair reads could not distinguish some IMGT-functional V segments, including TRBV6-2 and TRBV6-3, so those segments were excluded. Because counts were too low, around 18 rarely observed V segments, including chromosome 9 orphons, were left out of the earlier analysis of roughly 600 of the donors. A later analysis reported that several top co-occurrence clusters appeared linked to parvovirus B19, influenza, CMV and Epstein-Barr virus. Compared with equally common non-associated chains, HLA-associated TCR beta chains in a later analysis were more clonally expanded and had lower generation probabilities. Across donors, most TCR sequences were observed very rarely, whereas some public TCRs were present in many individuals. In a later analysis, TCR association rates were found to vary across HLA loci, with the most associated TCRs seen for DRB1 alleles and the fewest for HLA-C alleles. The only immune exposure information available for the cohort was CMV serostatus. A further reported finding was that TCR beta sequences accurately predicted the HLA-A and HLA-B alleles for most subjects in the first cohort. The sequencing pipeline was judged likely to have produced a cluster of highly shared sequence variants as a technical artifact. A later genetic analysis associated a missense DCLRE1C variant with V-gene and J-gene trimming of TCR beta chains, and an independent cohort replicated the association. When HLA alleles, especially DR and DQ, strongly co-occurred, TCR associations were difficult to assign to individual alleles.

The CDR3 holds 15 amino acids from the cysteine to the phenylalanine. Only the CDR3 region is kept as DNA, spanning 45 bases read in frame from base 1. Reading the germline V gene (reference sequence) gives CDR1 MNHNY and CDR2 SVGAGI. V gives up 2 bases and J gives up 6 bases, and the segment between their germline ends measures 17 bases. The library was produced with the immunoSEQ multiplex PCR assay. For the multiplex PCR, a mixture combining 60 forward primers for TCR Vbeta segments and 13 reverse primers for TCR Jbeta segments was used. The CDR3 region of rearranged TCR beta genes was amplified from genomic DNA with a multiplex PCR assay. The Illumina HiSeq System was used to sequence the amplified TCR beta libraries as 87-base-pair reads. Regarding the original processing steps: In a later analysis, approximately 74 million unique TCR beta chains were counted across the approximately 640 repertoires, and approximately 11 million of these chains were shared by at least two donors. Raw reads were error-corrected and collapsed into unique sequences with a nearest-neighbor algorithm that merged closely related sequences to remove PCR and sequencing errors. V, D and J gene segments were assigned by aligning CDR3 sequences to IMGT reference sequences. For a sequence to be retained, at least a six-nucleotide match to both a V gene segment and a J gene segment was required. Rearrangements were called productive when the CDR3 lacked stop codons and stayed in frame with V and J; all others were non-productive. CDR3 was defined by IMGT convention, running from the second conserved V-encoded cysteine to the conserved J-encoded phenylalanine. Sequences without an unambiguous match to a single V gene segment were excluded from the earlier analysis of approximately 560 of the donors. An earlier analysis of over 450 of the donors classified V segments as functional when productive rearrangements were above 56.7% and as segregating when the standard deviation between donors was above 5%. A statistical classification framework was built for diagnosing cytomegalovirus status from the catalog of TCR beta chain sequences. V and J gene assignment, in a later analysis, came from comparing TCR nucleotide sequences with IMGT/GENE-DB human TR gene sequences. Using the TCRdist pipeline, a later analysis assigned CDR3 sequences along with most-parsimonious VDJ recombination scenarios. A later analysis defined each TCR beta chain by its CDR3 amino acid sequence plus V-gene family, and excluded reads lacking a unique V-gene family. In a later analysis, fewer than 600 highly shared, low-generation-probability nucleotide sequences were removed to address suspected cross-contamination and a sequencing artifact. In a later analysis, a clonal expansion index was calculated for each public chain from normalized within-repertoire ranks of inferred template counts. A later analysis computed generation probabilities with a VDJ recombination model fitted to out-of-frame rearrangements, and checked the results against IGoR. In a later analysis, TCR-TCR, TCR-HLA and TCR-CMV co-occurrence was scored with hypergeometric tests, and a repertoire-size bias correction was applied to TCR pairs. To estimate false discovery rates, a later analysis permuted the HLA or CMV assignments 20 times. In a later analysis, co-occurring TCRs were grouped with DBSCAN, and TCRdist sequence similarity was added when clustering was performed within HLA-allele-positive subsets. Co-occurrence clustering excluded repertoires with fewer than 30,000 or more than 120,000 public chains, plus five with anomalous nucleotide sharing. TCRdb carries this immuneACCESS record with in-frame sequences only. Its versions omit some clonotypes, under half of them owing to an unresolved V gene in the studies checked, with the rest unexplained. V, J and clone size derive from that table, while D and trimming were established from the DNA sequence. In all, the sample holds 85,000 to 110,000 clones, and 79% of those were seen once. The ten biggest clones cover approximately 4.3% of the sample.

In total, around 600 healthy bone marrow donors made up the cohort. Cohort members were all nominally healthy when sampled, although unrecorded immune exposures were likely present. The donor tested CMV seropositive and was one of the 289 seropositive cohort members. A peripheral blood sample was collected from each donor, and TCR beta sequencing was performed on peripheral blood mononuclear cells. Genomic DNA extraction from the blood cell samples was performed with the Qiagen DNeasy Blood Extraction Kit. Recombination joined TRBV6-6 with TRBJ2-7; a tentative D match to TRBD1 spans 5 bases. The material sequenced was PBMCs. The TCR originated in a man aged 45 to 65 in good health and CMV-seropositive. DNA sequence: TGTGCCAGCAGTTACCTATTGCAGGGAACCGCCGAGCAGTACTTC. This sequence encodes CASSYLLQGTAEQYF.